A selection of T cell receptor beta chains follows, all from one sample in a study of cytomegalovirus exposure and HLA in healthy donors. Here immunoSEQ multiplex PCR was the method, and the copy in TCRdb shows in-frame clones only, minus some. The listing records around 150,000 clones. The sequencing sample was made of PBMCs. The source is a man younger than 40 in good health and CMV-seronegative. Both conserved end residues are part of each CDR3. The D gene is left open where the match is weak.

j_gene	v_gene	d_gene	CDR3aa	CDR3nt
TRBJ2-7	TRBV5-1	TRBD2	CASSFSGSSYEQYF	TGCGCCAGCAGCTTTAGCGGGAGCTCCTACGAGCAGTACTTC
TRBJ2-4	TRBV6-6	-	CASRPVDHINIQYF	TGTGCCAGCAGGCCCGTCGATCACATAAACATTCAGTACTTC
TRBJ2-3	TRBV6-5	-	CASSWVRKIDTQYF	TGTGCCAGCAGTTGGGTCAGGAAGATTGATACGCAGTATTTT
TRBJ1-1	TRBV6-5	-	CASSYSISGDAFF	TGTGCCAGCAGTTACTCTATATCGGGGGATGCGTTCTTT
TRBJ1-2	TRBV6-4	-	CASSKDINYGYTF	TGTGCCAGCAGTAAGGACATAAACTATGGCTACACCTTC
TRBJ1-3	TRBV5-1	-	CASSLRIGEPGNTIYF	TGCGCCAGCAGCTTAAGAATCGGGGAGCCTGGAAACACCATATATTTT
TRBJ2-7	TRBV11-3	TRBD1	CASSRDRGLTYEQYF	TGTGCCAGCAGCCGGGACAGGGGCCTTACCTACGAGCAGTACTTC
TRBJ2-1	TRBV21-1	-	CASSTGRGGQFF	TGTGCCAGCAGCACAGGACGAGGAGGGCAGTTCTTC
TRBJ2-7	TRBV11-2	TRBD1	CASSQRGQGAGEQYF	TGTGCCAGCAGCCAAAGGGGACAGGGGGCGGGCGAGCAGTACTTC
TRBJ1-5	TRBV28	-	CASSLRELSNQPQHF	TGTGCCAGCAGTTTACGGGAATTAAGCAATCAGCCCCAGCATTTT
TRBJ1-4	TRBV7-2	-	CASSLGLQGEKLFF	TGTGCCAGCAGCTTAGGACTACAGGGAGAAAAACTGTTTTTT
TRBJ2-3	TRBV25-1	-	CASSDDGQITDTQYF	TGTGCCAGCAGTGACGACGGACAGATCACAGATACGCAGTATTTT
TRBJ2-7	TRBV10-1	TRBD1	CASSQDRQGGQYF	TGCGCCAGCAGCCAGGACAGGCAGGGCGGGCAGTACTTC
TRBJ2-2	TRBV7-6	-	CASSLGGPNTGELFF	TGTGCCAGCAGCCTGGGCGGGCCGAACACCGGGGAGCTGTTTTTT
TRBJ2-3	TRBV6-5	TRBD1	CASSYTGGRGDTQYF	TGTGCCAGCAGTTACACAGGGGGGCGTGGAGATACGCAGTATTTT
TRBJ2-2	TRBV7-6	-	CASSLVGSGNTGELFF	TGTGCCAGCAGCTTAGTAGGTAGCGGGAACACCGGGGAGCTGTTTTTT
TRBJ2-6	TRBV4-2	-	CASSQVSGKSGGANVLTF	TGTGCCAGCAGCCAAGTTTCTGGAAAATCGGGTGGGGCCAACGTCCTGACTTTC
TRBJ2-7	TRBV7-8	-	CASSTRQDPQPLREQYF	TGTGCCAGCAGTACTAGACAGGACCCCCAACCTCTCAGGGAGCAGTACTTC
TRBJ2-3	TRBV7-9	TRBD1	CASSLWGTESGAQYF	TGTGCCAGCAGCTTATGGGGGACAGAGAGTGGGGCGCAGTATTTT
TRBJ1-1	TRBV19	TRBD1	CASRSPGGMAFF	TGTGCCAGTAGATCACCAGGGGGCATGGCTTTCTTT
TRBJ2-1	TRBV6-5	-	CASRKADEQFF	TGTGCCAGCAGGAAGGCGGATGAGCAGTTCTTC
TRBJ2-1	TRBV10-1	-	CASSDTPDRSPYNEQFF	TGCGCCAGCAGTGATACACCCGACAGGAGCCCCTACAATGAGCAGTTCTTC
TRBJ2-3	TRBV9	-	CASRAGTSTQYF	TGTGCCAGCAGGGCTGGGACTTCTACGCAGTATTTT
TRBJ1-2	TRBV5-4	TRBD1	CASSIPGQQGYTF	TGTGCCAGCAGCATTCCGGGACAGCAAGGCTACACCTTC
TRBJ2-5	TRBV5-1	-	CASSLFGRKETQYF	TGCGCCAGCAGCTTGTTTGGCCGTAAAGAGACCCAGTACTTC
TRBJ2-7	TRBV10-3	TRBD2	CAISESPGLAGEYEQYF	TGTGCCATCAGTGAGTCCCCCGGACTAGCGGGAGAGTACGAGCAGTACTTC
TRBJ1-1	TRBV15	-	CATSSPQTPEAFF	TGTGCCACCAGCAGTCCACAGACCCCTGAAGCTTTCTTT
TRBJ1-1	TRBV6-1	TRBD1	CASRMDRGHTEAFF	TGTGCCAGCAGGATGGACAGGGGACACACTGAAGCTTTCTTT